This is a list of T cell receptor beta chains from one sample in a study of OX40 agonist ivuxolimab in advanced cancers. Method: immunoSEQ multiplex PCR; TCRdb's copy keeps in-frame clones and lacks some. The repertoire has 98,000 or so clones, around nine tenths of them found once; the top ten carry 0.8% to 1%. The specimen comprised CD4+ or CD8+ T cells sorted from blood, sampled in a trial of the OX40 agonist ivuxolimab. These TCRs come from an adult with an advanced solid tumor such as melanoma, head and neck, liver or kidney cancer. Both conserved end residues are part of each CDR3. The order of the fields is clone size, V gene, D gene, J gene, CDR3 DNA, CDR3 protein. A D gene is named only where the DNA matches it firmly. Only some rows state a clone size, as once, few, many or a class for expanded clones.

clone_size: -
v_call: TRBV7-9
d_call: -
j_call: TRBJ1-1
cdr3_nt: TGTGCCAGCAGCCCGAGGGCCGGGGTGAACACTGAAGCTTTCTTT
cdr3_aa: CASSPRAGVNTEAFF

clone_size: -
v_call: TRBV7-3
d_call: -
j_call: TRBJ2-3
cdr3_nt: TGTGCCAGCAGCCCCCTTGGTGGGAGGACGCAGTATTTT
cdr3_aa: CASSPLGGRTQYF

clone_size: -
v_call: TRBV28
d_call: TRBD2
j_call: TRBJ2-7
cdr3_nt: TGTGCCAGCACCCCTGGGGCTAGCGGGGGCTCCTACGAGCAGTACTTC
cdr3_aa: CASTPGASGGSYEQYF

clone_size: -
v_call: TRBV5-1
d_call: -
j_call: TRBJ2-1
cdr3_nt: TGCGCCAGCAGACCCTCTAGCGTATCCTACAATGAGCAGTTCTTC
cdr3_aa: CASRPSSVSYNEQFF

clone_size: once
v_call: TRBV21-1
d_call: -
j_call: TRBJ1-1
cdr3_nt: TGTGCCAGCAGCGAGTCCTTAGCTACACATCGCACTGAAGCTTTCTTT
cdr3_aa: CASSESLATHRTEAFF

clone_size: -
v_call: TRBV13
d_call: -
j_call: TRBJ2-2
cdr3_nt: TGTGCCAGCAGCCTCGACCTCCTAGGGGAGCTGTTTTTT
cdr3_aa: CASSLDLLGELFF

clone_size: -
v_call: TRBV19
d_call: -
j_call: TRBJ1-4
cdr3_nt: TGTGCCAGTAACAGAGCAACTAATGAAAAACTGTTTTTT
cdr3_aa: CASNRATNEKLFF

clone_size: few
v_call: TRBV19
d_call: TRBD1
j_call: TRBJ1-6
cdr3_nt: TGTGCCAGTCATTACAGGGGGGAGAATTCACCCCTCCACTTT
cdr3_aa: CASHYRGENSPLHF

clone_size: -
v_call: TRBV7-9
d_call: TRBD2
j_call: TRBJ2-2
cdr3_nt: TGTGCCAGCAGCTTAAAATCTAGCGGGATTTTTAGGAGCACCGGGGAGCTGTTTTTT
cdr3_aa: CASSLKSSGIFRSTGELFF

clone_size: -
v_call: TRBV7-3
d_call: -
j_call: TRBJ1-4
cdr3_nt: TGTGCCAGCAGCGCCACAGGGCACCCTGAAAAACTGTTTTTT
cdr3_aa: CASSATGHPEKLFF

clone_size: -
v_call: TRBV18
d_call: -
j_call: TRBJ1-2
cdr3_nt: TGTGCCAGCTCACAGGGATCGGGCTACACCTTC
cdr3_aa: CASSQGSGYTF

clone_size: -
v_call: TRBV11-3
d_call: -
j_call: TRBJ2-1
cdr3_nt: TGTGCCAGCAGCTTAGCTCCAGCGGGCAATGAGCAGTTCTTC
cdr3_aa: CASSLAPAGNEQFF

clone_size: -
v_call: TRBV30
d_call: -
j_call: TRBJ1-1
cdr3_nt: TGTGCCTGGACCGAGGGGGGGATGAACACTGAAGCTTTCTTT
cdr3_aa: CAWTEGGMNTEAFF

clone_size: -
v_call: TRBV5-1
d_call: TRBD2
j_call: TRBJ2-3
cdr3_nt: TGCGCCAGCAGCTTGGGTGCGTCTAGCGGGAGGATCAGGGCAGATACGCAGTATTTT
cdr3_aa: CASSLGASSGRIRADTQYF

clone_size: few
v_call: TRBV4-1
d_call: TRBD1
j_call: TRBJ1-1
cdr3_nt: TGCGCCAGCAGCAGGGACAGGTTGAACACTGAAGCTTTCTTT
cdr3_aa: CASSRDRLNTEAFF

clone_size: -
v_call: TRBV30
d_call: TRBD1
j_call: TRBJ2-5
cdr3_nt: TGTGCCTGGAACAGGGGGCCTCTTGGAGAGACCCAGTACTTC
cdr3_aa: CAWNRGPLGETQYF

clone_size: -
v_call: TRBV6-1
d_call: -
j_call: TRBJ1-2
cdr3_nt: TGTGCCAGCAGGGAGGGCGCGCGGGGCTACACCTTC
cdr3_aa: CASREGARGYTF

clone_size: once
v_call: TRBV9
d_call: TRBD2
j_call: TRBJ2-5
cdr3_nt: TGTGCCAGCAGCGTAGGCGCTACTAGCGGTACCCAAGAGACCCAGTACTTC
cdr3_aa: CASSVGATSGTQETQYF

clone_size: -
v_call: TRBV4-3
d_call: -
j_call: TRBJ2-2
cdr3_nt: TGCGCCAGCAGCCAAGAAGGGTCCAGGGCACCCGGGGAGCTGTTTTTT
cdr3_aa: CASSQEGSRAPGELFF

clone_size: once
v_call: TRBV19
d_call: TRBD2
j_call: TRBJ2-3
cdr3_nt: TGTGCCAGTAAAGGGACTAGCGGTACAGATACGCAGTATTTT
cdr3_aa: CASKGTSGTDTQYF

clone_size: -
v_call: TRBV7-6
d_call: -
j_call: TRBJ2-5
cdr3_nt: TGTGCCAGCAGCCCCACAGGGATCGACCAGTACTTC
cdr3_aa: CASSPTGIDQYF

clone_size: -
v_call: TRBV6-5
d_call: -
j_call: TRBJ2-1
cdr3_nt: TGTGCCAGCAGTTCCACTTCGACTCGATCCTACAATGAGCAGTTCTTC
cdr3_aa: CASSSTSTRSYNEQFF